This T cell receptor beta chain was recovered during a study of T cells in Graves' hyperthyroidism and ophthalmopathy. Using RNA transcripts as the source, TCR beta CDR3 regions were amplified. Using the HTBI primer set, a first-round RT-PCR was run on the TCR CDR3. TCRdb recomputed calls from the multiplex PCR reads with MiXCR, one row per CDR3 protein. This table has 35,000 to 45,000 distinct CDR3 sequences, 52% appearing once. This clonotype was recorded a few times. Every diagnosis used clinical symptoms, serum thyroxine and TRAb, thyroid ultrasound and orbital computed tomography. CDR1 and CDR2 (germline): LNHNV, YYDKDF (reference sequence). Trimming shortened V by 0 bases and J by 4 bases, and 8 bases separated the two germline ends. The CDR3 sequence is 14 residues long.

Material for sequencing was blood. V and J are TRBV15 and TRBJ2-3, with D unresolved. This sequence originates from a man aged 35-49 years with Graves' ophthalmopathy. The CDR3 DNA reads TGTGCCACCAGCAGAGATGGGCAGGCAGATACGCAGTATTTT. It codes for CATSRDGQADTQYF.